This T cell receptor beta chain was recorded in a study of blood T cell repertoires in COVID-19. Study-wide background: Samples representing acute and convalescent COVID-19 were sourced from the United States, Italy and Spain. The cDNA or gDNA used as material had been derived from T cells, B-cell-depleted T cells, or PBMCs.

This clone was picked up a small number of times. Study processing details: From reference gene primer amplification, estimates of nucleated cell counts were derived. Generated by immunoSEQ multiplex PCR, the TCRdb table keeps only in-frame clones and is missing some. Clone size and the V and J calls come from that table; the DNA yielded D and trimming. The data hold nearly 55,000 clones, with approximately 91% observed a single time. Per germline, CDR1 DFQATT and CDR2 SNEGSKA (reference sequence). Trimming took 3 bases from V and 10 from J, leaving 10 bases between them. The CDR3 contains 12 residues.

The chain is built from TRBV20-1 and TRBJ1-6; perhaps TRBD1 as D (5 bases). This TCR derives from an older woman with active or convalescent COVID-19. Sequenced input: peripheral blood. The DNA of the CDR3 is TGCAGTGCTAGTGGTTGGGGCTCACCCCTCCACTTT. Translating it yields CSASGWGSPLHF.